This paragraph covers one T cell receptor beta chain sequence. This specimen comes from a study of OX40 agonist ivuxolimab in advanced cancers. Study at large: Those enrolled were 70% to 85% male, with a mean age of roughly 62 years and ages from roughly 20 to 90.

Produced via immunoSEQ multiplex PCR; TCRdb's table is partial and in-frame only. The sample has around 53,000 clones, just under 80% seen once. The ends were cut back, 5 bases at V and 0 bases at J, with 11 bases in the middle. Germline-derived CDR1 and CDR2 are LNHDA and SQIVND (reference sequence). This CDR3 region has 14 residues. This chain uses TRBV19 with TRBJ2-7; a possible D gene is TRBD1 (5 bases). The source material was CD4+ or CD8+ T cells sorted from blood, sampled in a trial of the OX40 agonist ivuxolimab. The source is an adult with an advanced solid tumor such as melanoma, head and neck, liver or kidney cancer. DNA for the CDR3: TGTGCCAGTAGTCTGAGACAGAGCTCCTACGAGCAGTACTTC. This gives the protein CASSLRQSSYEQYF.